This entry features one T cell receptor beta chain sequence. TCRdb keeps only in-frame clones here, not all; method: immunoSEQ multiplex PCR. The table has 40,000 or so clones, 70% to 90% seen once. The data derive from a study of T cell changes during pregnancy in multiple sclerosis. Sample: CD4+ T cells from peripheral blood mononuclear cells, taken before pregnancy. The receptor's source is a female donor with multiple sclerosis, enrolled in a pregnancy study.

The CDR3 DNA follows: TGTGCCAGCTCACCGGGGGCGCGGACAGGGGATTCACCCCTCCACTTT. Translation gives CASSPGARTGDSPLHF. The chain joins TRBV18 to TRBJ1-6, with 9 positions matching TRBD1. The CDR3 contains 16 residues. V gave up 3 bases and J gave up 8 bases; unmatched junction bases: 8. Germline CDR1 is KGHSH and CDR2 is LQKENI.